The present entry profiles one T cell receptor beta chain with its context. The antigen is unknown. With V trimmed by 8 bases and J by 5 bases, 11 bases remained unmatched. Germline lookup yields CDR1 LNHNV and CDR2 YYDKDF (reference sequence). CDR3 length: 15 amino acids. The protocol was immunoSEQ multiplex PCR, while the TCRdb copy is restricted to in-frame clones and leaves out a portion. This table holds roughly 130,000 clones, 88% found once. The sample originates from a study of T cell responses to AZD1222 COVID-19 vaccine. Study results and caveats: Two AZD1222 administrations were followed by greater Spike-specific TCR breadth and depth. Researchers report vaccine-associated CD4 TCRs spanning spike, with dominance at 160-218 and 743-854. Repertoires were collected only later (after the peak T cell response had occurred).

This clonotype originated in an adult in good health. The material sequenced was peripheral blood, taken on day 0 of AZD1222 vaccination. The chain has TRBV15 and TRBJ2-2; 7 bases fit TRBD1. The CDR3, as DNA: TGTGCCACCCGAGAGGCGAGGGGGCGTACCGGGGAGCTGTTTTTT. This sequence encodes CATREARGRTGELFF.